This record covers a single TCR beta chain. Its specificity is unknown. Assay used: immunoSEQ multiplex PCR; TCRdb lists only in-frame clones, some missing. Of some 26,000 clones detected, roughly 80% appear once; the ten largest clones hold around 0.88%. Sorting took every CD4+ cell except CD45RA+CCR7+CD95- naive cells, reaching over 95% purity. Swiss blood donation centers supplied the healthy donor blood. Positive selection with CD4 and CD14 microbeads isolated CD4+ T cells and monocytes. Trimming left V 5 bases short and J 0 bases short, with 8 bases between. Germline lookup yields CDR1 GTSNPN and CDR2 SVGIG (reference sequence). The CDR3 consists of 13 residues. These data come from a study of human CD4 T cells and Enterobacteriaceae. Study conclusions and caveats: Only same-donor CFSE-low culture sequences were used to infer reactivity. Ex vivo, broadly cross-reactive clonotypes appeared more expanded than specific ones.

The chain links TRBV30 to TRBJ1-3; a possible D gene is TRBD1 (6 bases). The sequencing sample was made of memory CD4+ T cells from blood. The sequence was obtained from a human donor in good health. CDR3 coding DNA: TGTGCCTGGGCAGGGGTCTCTGGAAACACCATATATTTT. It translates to CAWAGVSGNTIYF.